This is a list of T cell receptor beta chains from one sample in a study of T cell changes during pregnancy in multiple sclerosis. Generated by immunoSEQ multiplex PCR, the TCRdb table keeps only in-frame clones and is missing some. The repertoire includes about 40,000 clones, 80% to 95% of them detected once, and approximately 13% sits in the top ten. The specimen was CD8+ T cells from peripheral blood mononuclear cells, collected in the first trimester of pregnancy. The source of these receptors is a female donor with multiple sclerosis, enrolled in a pregnancy study. CDR3s include the opening cysteine and the closing phenylalanine or tryptophan. The D gene is left open where the match is weak. The size entry is marked missing in some rows and otherwise reads once, few, many or a size class.

D gene,J gene,clone size,V gene,CDR3 protein,CDR3 DNA
NA,TRBJ2-7,NA,TRBV5-1,CASSINLEQYF,TGCGCCAGCAGCATTAATTTGGAGCAGTACTTC
TRBD1,TRBJ1-1,NA,TRBV13,CASSVQGTEAFF,TGTGCCAGCAGCGTACAGGGGACTGAAGCTTTCTTT
NA,TRBJ2-7,NA,TRBV21-1,CASSKDSSGGSTTRSYEQYF,TGTGCCAGCAGCAAAGATTCTAGCGGGGGGTCAACGACCCGCTCCTACGAGCAGTACTTC
NA,TRBJ1-3,NA,TRBV28,CASSYRSSGNTIYF,TGTGCCAGCAGTTACAGGAGCTCTGGAAACACCATATATTTT
NA,TRBJ1-2,NA,TRBV10-3,CAISDPSGGYTF,TGTGCCATCAGTGATCCCTCCGGTGGCTACACCTTC
NA,TRBJ1-2,NA,TRBV7-8,CASSLAREGEGGENYGYTF,TGTGCCAGCAGCTTAGCGCGGGAAGGGGAGGGAGGGGAAAACTATGGCTACACCTTC
TRBD1,TRBJ2-2,NA,TRBV5-6,CASSLNRGQATGELFF,TGTGCCAGCAGCCTTAACAGGGGGCAGGCCACCGGGGAGCTGTTTTTT
NA,TRBJ1-2,NA,TRBV6-4,CASTGYGYTF,TGTGCCAGTACAGGCTATGGCTACACCTTC
TRBD2,TRBJ2-7,NA,TRBV13,CASRDGGNSYEQYF,TGTGCCAGCAGGGACGGGGGGAACTCCTACGAGCAGTACTTC
NA,TRBJ1-2,NA,TRBV4-1,CASSQAPAWGHNTF,TGCGCCAGCAGCCAAGCCCCAGCTTGGGGCCACAACACCTTC
NA,TRBJ2-2,NA,TRBV27,CASSPWRAGELFF,TGTGCCAGCAGTCCTTGGAGGGCCGGGGAGCTGTTTTTT
TRBD2,TRBJ2-2,NA,TRBV6-5,CASTRAGGNTGELFF,TGTGCCAGCACCCGGGCGGGGGGGAACACCGGGGAGCTGTTTTTT
NA,TRBJ1-5,NA,TRBV19,CASSMTGIHQPQHF,TGTGCCAGTAGTATGACAGGCATTCATCAGCCCCAGCATTTT
TRBD1,TRBJ2-7,NA,TRBV2,CASNSGTGVYEQYF,TGTGCCAGCAACTCCGGGACAGGGGTTTACGAGCAGTACTTC
NA,TRBJ1-6,once,TRBV5-6,CASSHLEGSPLHF,TGTGCCAGCAGCCACTTGGAGGGATCACCCCTCCACTTT
NA,TRBJ2-2,once,TRBV14,CASSQEGTGELFF,TGTGCCAGCAGCCAGGAGGGCACCGGGGAGCTGTTTTTT
TRBD2,TRBJ2-5,NA,TRBV4-2,CASSPKTSGDQYF,TGTGCCAGCAGCCCTAAGACTAGCGGGGACCAGTACTTC
NA,TRBJ2-1,NA,TRBV11-2,CASSLFDSSYNEQFF,TGTGCCAGCAGTTTATTTGACAGCTCCTACAATGAGCAGTTCTTC
TRBD2,TRBJ2-3,NA,TRBV7-9,CASSSSTSGGPTDTQYF,TGTGCCAGCAGCTCAAGCACTAGCGGGGGGCCCACAGATACGCAGTATTTT
NA,TRBJ1-2,once,TRBV30,CAWRLQGTLHYGYTF,TGTGCCTGGAGACTGCAGGGAACCCTCCACTATGGCTACACCTTC
NA,TRBJ2-3,NA,TRBV6-6,CASSYPSDTQYF,TGTGCCAGCAGTTACCCGTCTGATACGCAGTATTTT
NA,TRBJ2-1,NA,TRBV5-4,CASSFRLGDNEQFF,TGTGCCAGCAGCTTCCGACTGGGAGACAATGAGCAGTTCTTC
NA,TRBJ2-1,NA,TRBV9,CASSEQGNEQFF,TGTGCCAGCAGCGAGCAGGGTAATGAGCAGTTCTTC
NA,TRBJ1-6,NA,TRBV15,CATSRDRGDSPLHF,TGTGCCACCAGCAGAGACAGGGGTGATTCACCCCTCCACTTT
TRBD2,TRBJ2-6,NA,TRBV5-1,CASSLAVTSGGTNSGANVLTF,TGCGCCAGCAGCTTGGCCGTGACTAGCGGGGGCACCAACTCTGGGGCCAACGTCCTGACTTTC
NA,TRBJ2-1,NA,TRBV13,CASSLSREGSNEQFF,TGTGCCAGCAGCTTAAGCAGGGAAGGTAGCAATGAGCAGTTCTTC
TRBD2,TRBJ2-7,once,TRBV2,CASRGPGTSAYEQYF,TGTGCCAGCAGGGGACCCGGGACTAGCGCCTACGAGCAGTACTTC
NA,TRBJ1-1,NA,TRBV5-4,CASSGANTEAFF,TGTGCCAGCAGCGGGGCTAACACTGAAGCTTTCTTT
NA,TRBJ1-5,NA,TRBV27,CASRDGLFNQPQHF,TGTGCCAGCAGGGACGGACTGTTCAATCAGCCCCAGCATTTT
TRBD2,TRBJ2-7,once,TRBV14,CASSHPSGGADEQYF,TGTGCCAGCAGCCACCCTAGCGGGGGGGCCGACGAGCAGTACTTC
TRBD1,TRBJ2-1,NA,TRBV7-3,CASSFGQGSDEQFF,TGTGCCAGCAGCTTTGGACAGGGTTCGGATGAGCAGTTCTTC
NA,TRBJ2-7,NA,TRBV11-3,CASSSTGGYEQYF,TGTGCCAGCAGCTCAACCGGGGGCTACGAGCAGTACTTC
NA,TRBJ2-2,NA,TRBV9,CASSEFSPGELFF,TGTGCCAGCAGTGAATTTAGTCCCGGGGAGCTGTTTTTT
TRBD2,TRBJ2-3,few,TRBV6-4,CASSGASGGADTQYF,TGTGCCAGCAGTGGGGCTAGCGGGGGCGCAGATACGCAGTATTTT
NA,TRBJ2-7,NA,TRBV5-4,CASTPDSSYEQYF,TGTGCCAGCACTCCGGACAGCTCCTACGAGCAGTACTTC
TRBD2,TRBJ2-7,NA,TRBV27,CASRPLADLTYEQYF,TGTGCCAGCAGACCCCTAGCGGATTTAACCTACGAGCAGTACTTC
NA,TRBJ2-1,NA,TRBV5-1,CASSFVLTGRNEQFF,TGCGCCAGCAGCTTCGTTCTAACAGGGCGGAATGAGCAGTTCTTC
NA,TRBJ1-3,NA,TRBV6-1,CASSGGPNSGNTIYF,TGTGCCAGCAGTGGGGGGCCGAACTCTGGAAACACCATATATTTT
TRBD2,TRBJ2-5,NA,TRBV2,CASSGGSGGAQYF,TGTGCCAGCAGTGGGGGGTCCGGGGGGGCCCAGTACTTC
TRBD1,TRBJ1-2,NA,TRBV27,CASSPNPGQGGGYTF,TGTGCCAGCAGTCCAAACCCCGGACAGGGAGGCGGCTACACCTTC